Listed below are T cell receptor beta chains from one sample, sequenced in a study of shared clonotypes between healthy human individuals. Profiling relied on immunoSEQ multiplex PCR, and the TCRdb table lists in-frame clones only, not all of them. The table shows about 1 million clones, with around 76% occurring only once. Sequencing input: memory CD4+ T cells sorted from blood. The origin of the receptors is a man between 18 and 35 years old in good health. Both conserved end residues are part of each CDR3. D genes are given only for firm matches. Clone sizes are given selectively: once, few, many, or a class where the clone is expanded.

clone size	J gene	V gene	D gene	CDR3 protein	CDR3 DNA
few	TRBJ1-1	TRBV30	NA	CAWGQGMNTEAFF	TGTGCCTGGGGGCAGGGTATGAACACTGAAGCTTTCTTT
NA	TRBJ1-1	TRBV19	NA	CASSAGLGGVTEAFF	TGTGCCAGTAGCGCGGGCCTGGGAGGAGTCACTGAAGCTTTCTTT
NA	TRBJ1-3	TRBV2	NA	CASSEVGIGQRSGNTIYF	TGTGCCAGCAGCGAGGTCGGGATCGGGCAGCGCTCTGGAAACACCATATATTTT
NA	TRBJ2-1	TRBV18	NA	CASSPGLGNEQFF	TGTGCCAGCTCACCAGGGTTGGGCAATGAGCAGTTCTTC
NA	TRBJ2-5	TRBV18	NA	CASSPVPRGETQYF	TGTGCCAGCTCACCTGTCCCGAGGGGAGAGACCCAGTACTTC
NA	TRBJ2-5	TRBV18	TRBD1	CASSRPGTAQETQYF	TGTGCCAGCTCACGCCCCGGGACAGCGCAAGAGACCCAGTACTTC
NA	TRBJ1-1	TRBV28	NA	CASNTPVGAMNTEAFF	TGTGCCAGCAACACCCCCGTGGGAGCCATGAACACTGAAGCTTTCTTT
NA	TRBJ1-6	TRBV7-2	TRBD1	CASSLGQGQNSPLHF	TGTGCCAGCAGCTTAGGACAGGGACAAAATTCACCCCTCCACTTT
few	TRBJ2-3	TRBV6-1	NA	CASSEKRGYTDTQYF	TGTGCCAGCAGTGAGAAGCGCGGGTACACAGATACGCAGTATTTT
once	TRBJ2-7	TRBV5-1	NA	CASSLIPGSYEQYF	TGCGCCAGCAGCTTGATACCGGGCTCCTACGAGCAGTACTTC
NA	TRBJ2-3	TRBV6-1	NA	CASRGHKGDTQYF	TGTGCCAGCAGGGGACACAAGGGAGATACGCAGTATTTT
NA	TRBJ2-1	TRBV11-3	TRBD2	CASSQAGGAYNEQFF	TGTGCCAGCAGCCAAGCGGGAGGGGCCTACAATGAGCAGTTCTTC
NA	TRBJ2-3	TRBV10-1	TRBD2	CASSESTSGRMGDTQYF	TGCGCCAGCAGTGAGTCGACCAGCGGGAGAATGGGAGATACGCAGTATTTT
NA	TRBJ2-2	TRBV2	NA	CASRGDSHTGELFF	TGTGCCAGCAGAGGGGACTCGCACACCGGGGAGCTGTTTTTT
NA	TRBJ2-3	TRBV5-4	TRBD2	CASSPSGAGTDTQYF	TGTGCCAGCAGCCCCAGTGGAGCGGGAACAGATACGCAGTATTTT
NA	TRBJ1-3	TRBV6-6	NA	CASSTGLSGNTIYF	TGTGCCAGCAGTACCGGGCTCTCTGGAAACACCATATATTTT
NA	TRBJ1-5	TRBV30	NA	CAWSGQGSIQPQHF	TGTGCCTGGAGTGGTCAGGGTTCGATTCAGCCCCAGCATTTT
few	TRBJ1-3	TRBV4-2	NA	CASSPGRDSGNTIYF	TGTGCCAGCAGCCCTGGCAGGGACTCTGGAAACACCATATATTTT
NA	TRBJ2-5	TRBV11-1	TRBD2	CASSASGRDGETQYF	TGTGCCAGCAGCGCTAGCGGGAGGGACGGAGAGACCCAGTACTTC
few	TRBJ2-7	TRBV20-1	NA	CSASPDLRQYF	TGCAGTGCTAGCCCTGACCTACGGCAGTACTTC
few	TRBJ2-2	TRBV19	TRBD1	CASRPGQGTGELFF	TGTGCCAGTAGACCGGGACAGGGGACCGGGGAGCTGTTTTTT
NA	TRBJ1-2	TRBV30	NA	CAWEPGRGSYGYTF	TGTGCCTGGGAACCAGGGCGAGGGAGCTATGGCTACACCTTC
NA	TRBJ2-5	TRBV28	NA	CASSLSHRNQETQYF	TGTGCCAGCAGTTTATCCCACAGGAACCAAGAGACCCAGTACTTC
NA	TRBJ2-7	TRBV19	NA	CASSIEPGREQYF	TGTGCCAGTAGTATAGAACCGGGGCGCGAGCAGTACTTC
NA	TRBJ2-1	TRBV9	TRBD1	CASSFGQGIYNEQFF	TGTGCCAGCAGCTTTGGACAGGGGATCTACAATGAGCAGTTCTTC
NA	TRBJ2-5	TRBV18	NA	CASSPLTRDRPQETQYF	TGTGCCAGCTCACCTCTGACCCGGGACCGACCCCAAGAGACCCAGTACTTC
NA	TRBJ2-1	TRBV25-1	NA	CASSESRPSSYNEQFF	TGTGCCAGCAGTGAATCCCGGCCCAGCTCCTACAATGAGCAGTTCTTC
once	TRBJ2-7	TRBV30	NA	CAWSPTNRPGEQYF	TGTGCCTGGAGCCCTACGAATAGGCCCGGCGAGCAGTACTTC
NA	TRBJ2-1	TRBV2	TRBD2	CASSRSQGPQTSGTYNEQFF	TGTGCCAGCAGTAGGTCCCAGGGACCCCAGACTAGCGGAACCTACAATGAGCAGTTCTTC
NA	TRBJ2-3	TRBV28	TRBD2	CASSLAGDSMDTQYF	TGTGCCAGCAGCCTAGCGGGGGACTCCATGGATACGCAGTATTTT
many	TRBJ2-5	TRBV5-1	NA	CASSQSPQGGETQYF	TGCGCCAGCAGCCAGTCCCCACAGGGAGGAGAGACCCAGTACTTC
NA	TRBJ1-5	TRBV11-2	NA	CASSLDRGGNQPQHF	TGTGCCAGCAGCTTAGATCGTGGGGGCAATCAGCCCCAGCATTTT
NA	TRBJ1-2	TRBV5-1	NA	CASSLGRRMDYGYTF	TGCGCCAGCAGCCTGGGTCGGAGGATGGACTATGGCTACACCTTC
many	TRBJ1-2	TRBV6-6	TRBD1	CASSYEGTGISGYTF	TGTGCCAGCAGTTATGAGGGGACAGGAATAAGTGGCTACACCTTC
NA	TRBJ2-3	TRBV11-2	NA	CASSLGVSTDTQYF	TGTGCCAGCAGCTTAGGGGTCAGCACAGATACGCAGTATTTT
few	TRBJ1-2	TRBV7-9	TRBD1	CASSPTGGGYTF	TGTGCCAGCAGCCCGACAGGGGGAGGCTACACCTTC
NA	TRBJ1-5	TRBV29-1	NA	CSVVSGTNQPQHF	TGCAGCGTTGTTTCGGGGACTAATCAGCCCCAGCATTTT
NA	TRBJ2-2	TRBV6-5	NA	CASSVGWEPGELFF	TGTGCCAGCAGTGTCGGATGGGAACCCGGGGAGCTGTTTTTT
NA	TRBJ2-1	TRBV5-1	NA	CASGQRGSYNEQFF	TGCGCCAGCGGACAGAGAGGTTCCTACAATGAGCAGTTCTTC
NA	TRBJ2-2	TRBV6-1	NA	CASSGREGGYTGELFF	TGTGCCAGCAGTGGAAGGGAGGGGGGGTACACCGGGGAGCTGTTTTTT
once	TRBJ2-5	TRBV6-1	NA	CASRGGGGMETQYF	TGTGCCAGCAGGGGGGGAGGGGGTATGGAGACCCAGTACTTC
NA	TRBJ2-3	TRBV25-1	NA	CASSDSPGPSTDTQYF	TGTGCCAGCAGTGATTCCCCGGGACCATCCACAGATACGCAGTATTTT
few	TRBJ2-7	TRBV5-8	TRBD1	CASSYPGQAPYEQYF	TGTGCCAGCAGCTACCCGGGACAGGCCCCTTACGAGCAGTACTTC
NA	TRBJ1-4	TRBV6-1	NA	CASSDTRVEKLFF	TGTGCCAGCAGTGACACCAGGGTCGAAAAACTGTTTTTT
once	TRBJ2-3	TRBV11-3	NA	CASSFGKGSSDTQYF	TGTGCCAGCAGCTTCGGGAAAGGGTCCTCAGATACGCAGTATTTT
NA	TRBJ2-2	TRBV28	NA	CAIGDTKNTGELFF	TGTGCCATCGGGGACACCAAGAACACCGGGGAGCTGTTTTTT
NA	TRBJ2-5	TRBV5-1	NA	CASSLGRGSQETQYF	TGCGCCAGCAGCTTGGGCAGAGGAAGTCAAGAGACCCAGTACTTC
NA	TRBJ2-3	TRBV2	TRBD1	CAQGRTGATDTQYF	TGTGCCCAAGGAAGGACAGGGGCCACAGATACGCAGTATTTT
NA	TRBJ2-3	TRBV2	NA	CASSDPGRVTDTQYF	TGTGCCAGCAGTGATCCCGGTAGAGTCACAGATACGCAGTATTTT
NA	TRBJ1-1	TRBV6-6	TRBD1	CASSSTGLKTEAFF	TGTGCCAGCAGTTCGACAGGGTTAAAGACTGAAGCTTTCTTT
NA	TRBJ1-1	TRBV5-1	NA	CASRYTGLSNTEAFF	TGCGCCAGCAGGTACACAGGGTTGTCGAACACTGAAGCTTTCTTT
few	TRBJ2-7	TRBV29-1	TRBD1	CSGTGDSYEQYF	TGCAGCGGTACAGGGGACTCCTACGAGCAGTACTTC
NA	TRBJ2-5	TRBV7-2	TRBD2	CASSLRPGLAGETQYF	TGTGCCAGCAGCCTTCGACCGGGACTAGCGGGAGAGACCCAGTACTTC
NA	TRBJ2-5	TRBV5-6	NA	CASSLEHSYQETQYF	TGTGCCAGCAGCTTGGAACACTCCTACCAAGAGACCCAGTACTTC